This passage covers 13 T cell receptor beta chains from one sample sequenced in a study of blood T cell repertoires in COVID-19. Profiling relied on immunoSEQ multiplex PCR, and the TCRdb table lists in-frame clones only, not all of them. The table shows tens of thousands of clones, with 85% to 95% occurring only once. Sample: peripheral blood. The source of these receptors is a human donor in a cohort sampled during active COVID-19.

The rearrangement uses TRBV2 and TRBJ1-5; D gene ambiguous. The CDR3 extends over 15 amino acids. Germline values: CDR1 SNHLY, CDR2 FYNNEI. Trimming removed 6 bases at V and 3 bases at J, with 15 bases between. For the CDR3, the DNA is TGTGCCAGCAGGAGGTCCGGGAGAGACAATCAGCCCCAGCATTTT. Protein sequence: CASRRSGRDNQPQHF.

The V and J genes are TRBV18 and TRBJ1-2; TRBD1 agrees at 7 bases. There are 13 residues in the CDR3. Germline V gene data show CDR1 as KGHSH and CDR2 as LQKENI. Trimming took 2 bases from V and 7 from J; bases not matched to a gene: 4. CDR3 residues: CASSPGTVSGYTF. The CDR3 DNA is TGTGCCAGCTCACCAGGGACAGTTTCTGGCTACACCTTC.

This chain connects TRBV30 to TRBJ2-7, with 9 nucleotides matching TRBD2. V lost 5 bases and J lost 6; bases outside the gene matches: 5. Germline lookup yields CDR1 GTSNPN and CDR2 SVGIG (reference sequence). This CDR3 contains 12 residues. The CDR3, as DNA: TGTGCCTGGGGAATGACTAGCGGCGAGCAGTACTTC. Translated: CAWGMTSGEQYF. Variable domain in full (rest from reference TRBV30 and TRBJ2-7): SQTIHQWPATLVQPVGSPLSLECTVEGTSNPNLYWYRQAAGRGLQLLFYSVGIGQISSEVPQNLSASRPQDRQFILSSKKLLLSDSGFYLCAWGMTSGEQYFGPGTRLTVT.

The V call is TRBV30, the J call TRBJ2-7; 10 bases agree with TRBD1. The CDR3 consists of 13 residues. The V gene end was trimmed by 4 bases and the J gene end by 4 bases; junction bases not matched to a gene: 4. CDR1 GTSNPN and CDR2 SVGIG come from the germline V gene (reference sequence). The CDR3 reads CAWKGDRGYEQYF. In DNA, the CDR3 is TGTGCCTGGAAGGGGGACAGGGGATACGAGCAGTACTTC. Full variable domain (remainder filled in from reference TRBV30 and TRBJ2-7): SQTIHQWPATLVQPVGSPLSLECTVEGTSNPNLYWYRQAAGRGLQLLFYSVGIGQISSEVPQNLSASRPQDRQFILSSKKLLLSDSGFYLCAWKGDRGYEQYFGPGTRLTVT.

The chain uses TRBV10-3 and TRBJ2-1; 8 nucleotides align to TRBD2. The CDR3 sequence is 13 residues long. Germline loops: CDR1 ENHRY, CDR2 SYGVKD. V lost 10 bases to trimming and J lost 12 bases; unmatched junction nucleotides: 14. The CDR3 bases are TGTGCCACAGCATCGGGAGGGGCGGTTTGGCAGTTCTTC. It is translated as CATASGGAVWQFF.

The rearrangement links TRBV28 to TRBJ2-2, with TRBD1 matching 7 bases. The V gene's germline CDR1 is MDHEN and CDR2 SYDVKM. The CDR3 loop spans 16 amino acids. Trimming cost V 7 bases and J 1 base; bases outside gene matches: 9. CDR3 amino acids: CASTHPGTENTGELFF. The CDR3 DNA reads TGTGCCAGCACCCACCCCGGGACAGAGAACACCGGGGAGCTGTTTTTT.

The chain couples TRBV7-2 to TRBJ1-1, with TRBD1 matching 8 bases. This CDR3 is 14 amino acids long. Germline V CDR1 and CDR2: SGHTA, FQGNSA. J was trimmed by 0 bases and V by 3 bases; bases with no gene match: 0. CDR3 in DNA: TGTGCCAGCAGCTTGGACAGGGTGAACACTGAAGCTTTCTTT. It specifies CASSLDRVNTEAFF. The entire variable domain, with the rest obtained from reference TRBV7-2 and TRBJ1-1, is as follows: GAGVSQSPSNKVTEKGKDVELRCDPISGHTALYWYRQSLGQGLEFLIYFQGNSAPDKSGLPSDRFSAERTGGSVSTLTIQRTQQEDSAVYLCASSLDRVNTEAFFGQGTRLTVV.

This chain connects TRBV10-1 to TRBJ2-5, with 9 positions matching TRBD1. Germline V CDR1 and CDR2: WNHNN, SYGVQD (reference sequence). The V segment lost 3 bases and the J segment 4 bases; nucleotides outside the gene matches: 6. This CDR3 region has 15 residues. CDR3: CASSDLGQGGETQYF. CDR3 nucleotides: TGCGCCAGCAGTGACCTGGGACAGGGCGGAGAGACCCAGTACTTC.

V gene TRBV18 combines with J gene TRBJ2-7; tentatively, D is TRBD2 (5 bases). Per germline, CDR1 KGHSH and CDR2 LQKENI. This CDR3 region has 16 residues. V lost 2 bases and J 4 bases, leaving 18 bases between the germline ends. The CDR3: CASSPKATGGWYEQYF. CDR3 coding DNA: TGTGCCAGCTCACCAAAGGCAACCGGAGGATGGTACGAGCAGTACTTC.

The chain is built from TRBV6-5 and TRBJ1-6; D uncertain. Per germline, CDR1 MNHEY and CDR2 SVGAGI. The V gene lost 7 bases and the J gene lost 0 bases, with 10 bases spanning the gap. This CDR3 is 15 amino acids long. This CDR3 is CASKAGLSYNSPLHF. In DNA form, the CDR3 reads TGTGCCAGCAAGGCAGGCCTCTCCTATAATTCACCCCTCCACTTT.

The chain recombines TRBV6-5 with TRBJ2-3, with D perhaps matching TRBD2 (5 bases). CDR1 and CDR2 from the germline V gene are MNHEY and SVGAGI. V lost 4 bases and J lost 0, with 8 bases in between. The CDR3 covers 14 residues. The CDR3 DNA sequence: TGTGCCAGCAGTTTCCCGGGAAGCACAGATACGCAGTATTTT. Amino acids: CASSFPGSTDTQYF.

The chain is built from TRBV4-2 and TRBJ1-2; weak D call: TRBD1 (6 bases). Germline V lookup: CDR1 LGHNA, CDR2 YNFKEQ. The CDR3 loop spans 16 amino acids. The V and J ends lost 0 bases and 7 bases respectively, with 18 bases between them. Here the CDR3 reads CASSQDLQGHWGGYTF. The CDR3 DNA sequence: TGTGCCAGCAGCCAAGATCTCCAGGGGCATTGGGGTGGCTACACCTTC.

This clone was picked up one time. The rearrangement joins TRBV19 to TRBJ2-2; 9 bases match TRBD2. Germline assignment: CDR1 LNHDA and CDR2 SQIVND (reference sequence). V was clipped by 5 bases and J by 5 bases; unmatched bases: 9. The CDR3 loop spans 16 amino acids. As DNA, the CDR3 is TGTGCCAGTAGTTTTTTACTAGCGGGCGCAACCGGGGAGCTGTTTTTT. As protein: CASSFLLAGATGELFF.